This paragraph reports one T cell receptor beta chain. The use of a sample-barcoded 5' primer and a J-beta primer mix characterized a second PCR of roughly 6 to 11 cycles. The template-switch adaptor, which had 12 random nucleotides, put a tag on each cDNA molecule. TCRdb used MiXCR to reprocess the 5' RACE reads, holding one entry per CDR3 protein. This table holds about 1.7 million distinct CDR3 sequences, 28% found once. V shed 6 bases and J shed 0 bases, with 20 bases lying between them. CDR3 length: 18 residues. From germline, CDR1 is MNHEY and CDR2 SMNVEV (reference sequence). This specimen comes from a study of blood T cells in healthy people across ages. Caucasian individuals from Russia who were healthy and aged about 6 to 90 acted as donors.

The sequence came from a woman in her thirties in good health. V gene TRBV27 combines with J gene TRBJ2-2; perhaps TRBD1 as D (5 bases). The sequencing sample was made of blood. CDR3 in amino acids: CASSPFLDILANTGELFF. CDR3 DNA: TGTGCCAGCAGCCCCTTTCTGGACATCCTTGCGAACACCGGGGAGCTGTTTTTT.